The 20 T cell receptor beta chains listed next were all sequenced from one sample in a study of cytomegalovirus exposure and HLA in healthy donors. PCR primers comprised 60 Vbeta and 13 Jbeta primers. Using immunoSEQ multiplex PCR, the repertoire was profiled, and TCRdb retains in-frame clones only, with some absent. The sample shows roughly 150,000 clones, 9.7% of them seen only once. Sequencing input: PBMCs. The source is a man aged 50-59 years in good health and CMV-seronegative.

Only a few counts were recorded for this clone. This chain connects TRBV5-1 to TRBJ1-2; D perhaps matches TRBD1 (6 bases). V was trimmed by 1 base and J by 3 bases, leaving 10 bases between them. Germline CDR1 SGHRS, CDR2 YFSETQ. CDR3 length equals 14 residues. The CDR3 region has the DNA TGCGCCAGCAGCTTGCGGGGGGCAGACTATGGCTACACCTTC. Amino acid sequence: CASSLRGADYGYTF.

In its sample, this clone was seen a few times. This chain connects TRBV29-1 to TRBJ2-2, with D hard to call. The germline gives CDR1 SQVTM, CDR2 ANQGSEA. The V end lost 3 bases, the J end lost 7 bases, and 6 bases lay between the germline ends. The CDR3 is 11 residues long. The CDR3: CSVESSGELFF. In DNA form, the CDR3 reads TGCAGCGTTGAGAGTAGCGGGGAGCTGTTTTTT.

This rearrangement joins TRBV7-9 to TRBJ1-4, with 7 positions matching TRBD1. The CDR3 is 15 amino acids. V shed 5 bases and J 8 bases; nucleotides not matched to a gene: 11. Germline V gives CDR1 SEHNR, CDR2 FQNEAQ (reference sequence). The CDR3 nucleotides are TGTGCCAGCAGCCCACGACAGGGCGGTGTGGAAAAACTGTTTTTT. This translates into CASSPRQGGVEKLFF.

The chain couples TRBV5-1 to TRBJ2-3, with D hard to call. This CDR3 comprises 14 residues. Trimming left V 0 bases short and J 0 bases short, with 5 bases between. Germline CDR1 SGHRS, CDR2 YFSETQ. The CDR3 nucleotides are TGCGCCAGCAGCTTGGGGCAGAGCACAGATACGCAGTATTTT. Protein: CASSLGQSTDTQYF.

The gene calls are TRBV19 and TRBJ2-2; D may be TRBD2 (5 bases). V lost 3 bases and J lost 4, with 9 bases in between. The CDR3 is 14 residues long. The V gene's germline CDR1 is LNHDA and CDR2 SQIVND (reference sequence). CDR3 bases: TGTGCCAGTAGTATCGGGATAGGCACCGGGGAGCTGTTTTTT. Encoded protein: CASSIGIGTGELFF.

The chain recombines TRBV4-2 with TRBJ1-2, with D possibly matching TRBD1 (6 bases). The CDR3 runs to 15 residues. Trimming took off 2 bases at V and 2 bases at J, with 12 bases between the two ends. CDR1 and CDR2 (germline): LGHNA, YNFKEQ. CDR3 sequence: CASSQNRDVNYGYTF. CDR3 bases: TGTGCCAGCAGCCAAAACAGGGACGTAAACTATGGCTACACCTTC.

The V call is TRBV14, the J call TRBJ2-7; tentative D call: TRBD2 (5 bases). V lost 1 base and J lost 1, with 11 bases in between. The length of the CDR3 is 15 residues. Germline CDR1 reads SGHDN; CDR2 reads FVKESK. CDR3 in amino acids: CASSQGIGGSYEQYF. CDR3 sequence (DNA): TGTGCCAGCAGCCAAGGAATAGGCGGGTCCTACGAGCAGTACTTC.

V gene TRBV25-1 combines with J gene TRBJ2-7; 8 bases align to TRBD1. Unmatched junction bases numbered 9, after V lost 4 bases and J lost 7 bases. Germline CDR1 is MGHDK and CDR2 is SYGVNS. The CDR3 runs 14 residues. The CDR3 reads CASSADRGLGEQYF. In DNA, the CDR3 is TGTGCCAGCAGTGCCGACAGGGGACTTGGAGAGCAGTACTTC.

The rearrangement links TRBV6-5 to TRBJ1-4; TRBD1 is a possible D gene (5 bases). The CDR3 sequence is 15 residues long. With 6 bases removed from V and 7 bases from J, the gap between germline ends came to 18 bases. Per germline, CDR1 MNHEY and CDR2 SVGAGI. CDR3 bases: TGTGCCAGCAGGGGGACCAGGGAGGGGAGTGAAAAACTGTTTTTT. Translated, it gives CASRGTREGSEKLFF.

The V gene is TRBV18, the J gene TRBJ1-1; no reliable D call. Germline V lookup: CDR1 KGHSH, CDR2 LQKENI. CDR3 length equals 16 residues. Trimming pared 2 bases from V and 5 bases from J, leaving 18 bases between. The CDR3 sequence: CASSPAALMTETEAFF. The CDR3 DNA sequence: TGTGCCAGCTCACCAGCCGCTCTCATGACGGAGACTGAAGCTTTCTTT.

In its sample, this clone was seen a few times. The V gene is TRBV5-1, the J gene TRBJ2-2; tentative D call: TRBD1 (7 bases). There are 16 residues in the CDR3. V shed 4 bases and J shed 1 base, with 14 bases lying between them. Germline CDR1 SGHRS, CDR2 YFSETQ. In DNA form, the CDR3 reads TGCGCCAGCAGCGGGACGCAGGGGGGGAACACCGGGGAGCTGTTTTTT. It yields the protein CASSGTQGGNTGELFF.

This chain uses TRBV19 with TRBJ1-2; the D gene is possibly TRBD1 (6 bases). The CDR3 length is 16 residues. Germline CDR1 LNHDA, CDR2 SQIVND (reference sequence). V was pared by 3 bases and J by 4 bases, with 18 bases between. In nucleotides, the CDR3 is TGTGCCAGTAGTATGGAAACTACAGGGATCCTCTATGGCTACACCTTC. This translates into CASSMETTGILYGYTF.

V is TRBV2 and J is TRBJ2-1, with 10 bases that match TRBD2. CDR1 is SNHLY, CDR2 FYNNEI, per germline. CDR3 size: 13 residues. Unmatched junction bases numbered 7, after V lost 10 bases and J lost 7 bases. CDR3 residues: CATGLAGVNEQFF. CDR3 nucleotides: TGTGCCACCGGCCTAGCGGGAGTGAATGAGCAGTTCTTC.

This clone was detected only a few times. The chain has TRBV11-3 and TRBJ2-1; no clear D gene. The CDR3 covers 15 residues. V dropped 0 bases and J dropped 5 bases, with 11 bases sitting between them. The germline V gene has CDR1 SGHNT and CDR2 YENEEA. The CDR3 here is CASSLDGGTNNEQFF. CDR3 sequence (DNA): TGTGCCAGCAGCTTAGATGGCGGCACCAACAATGAGCAGTTCTTC.

A few counts support this clone. This rearrangement joins TRBV25-1 to TRBJ1-4; tentative D call: TRBD1 (6 bases). In germline, CDR1 is MGHDK, CDR2 SYGVNS. Trimming removed 1 base at V and 5 bases at J, with 11 bases between. The CDR3 spans 15 residues. The CDR3 protein is CASSELGQGNEKLFF. The CDR3 nucleotides are TGTGCCAGCAGTGAATTGGGGCAGGGGAATGAAAAACTGTTTTTT. The full variable domain, rest sourced from reference TRBV25-1 and TRBJ1-4, is EADIYQTPRYLVIGTGKKITLECSQTMGHDKMYWYQQDPGMELHLIHYSYGVNSTEKGDLSSESTVSRIRTEHFPLTLESARPSHTSQYLCASSELGQGNEKLFFGSGTQLSVL.

This clone was seen more than once but under ten times. The V and J genes are TRBV5-1 and TRBJ2-5, with TRBD2 matching 10 bases. The CDR3 loop spans 16 amino acids. V was clipped by 7 bases and J by 2 bases; unmatched bases: 11. Germline V gene data show CDR1 as SGHRS and CDR2 as YFSETQ. The CDR3 is CASQLSGGAGQETQYF. CDR3 coding DNA: TGCGCCAGCCAATTGAGCGGGGGGGCAGGGCAAGAGACCCAGTACTTC. Full variable domain (remainder filled in from reference TRBV5-1 and TRBJ2-5): KAGVTQTPRYLIKTRGQQVTLSCSPISGHRSVSWYQQTPGQGLQFLFEYFSETQRNKGNFPGRFSGRQFSNSRSEMNVSTLELGDSALYLCASQLSGGAGQETQYFGPGTRLLVL.

This clone occurred a few times. This CDR3 reads CASSISPTNTGELFF. For the CDR3, the DNA is TGTGCCAGTAGTATAAGCCCAACGAACACCGGGGAGCTGTTTTTT. This chain connects TRBV19 to TRBJ2-2; D remains ambiguous. CDR1 and CDR2 (germline): LNHDA, SQIVND (reference sequence). The CDR3 loop spans 15 amino acids. The ends were cut back, 2 bases at V and 0 bases at J, with 7 bases in the middle.

This sequence joins TRBV28 and TRBJ1-1; D possibly corresponds to TRBD1 (5 bases). CDR1 and CDR2 (germline): MDHEN, SYDVKM. This CDR3 has 15 amino acids. V dropped 6 bases and J dropped 1 base, with 15 bases sitting between them. CDR3 DNA sequence: TGTGCCAGCAGCATCCCTCAGGGCGGGAACACTGAAGCTTTCTTT. Amino acids: CASSIPQGGNTEAFF.

This clone was seen a few times. The V call is TRBV27, the J call TRBJ1-2, with 8 bases identical to TRBD1. Germline V lookup: CDR1 MNHEY, CDR2 SMNVEV (reference sequence). CDR3 length: 18 amino acids. After removal of 0 bases from V and 6 bases from J, the junction contained 15 bases not matched to a gene. The CDR3 sequence: CASSLSASWQGAMDGYTF. The CDR3 nucleotides read TGTGCCAGCAGTTTATCGGCCTCTTGGCAGGGGGCTATGGATGGCTACACCTTC.

The chain couples TRBV6-5 to TRBJ2-7; 7 nucleotides align to TRBD2. The V gene end was trimmed by 6 bases and the J gene end by 1 base; junction bases not matched to a gene: 6. CDR3 size: 14 residues. Per the germline V gene, CDR1 is MNHEY and CDR2 is SVGAGI. As DNA, the CDR3 is TGTGCCAGCAGGCGACTAGCATTGTCCTACGAGCAGTACTTC. Translation: CASRRLALSYEQYF.